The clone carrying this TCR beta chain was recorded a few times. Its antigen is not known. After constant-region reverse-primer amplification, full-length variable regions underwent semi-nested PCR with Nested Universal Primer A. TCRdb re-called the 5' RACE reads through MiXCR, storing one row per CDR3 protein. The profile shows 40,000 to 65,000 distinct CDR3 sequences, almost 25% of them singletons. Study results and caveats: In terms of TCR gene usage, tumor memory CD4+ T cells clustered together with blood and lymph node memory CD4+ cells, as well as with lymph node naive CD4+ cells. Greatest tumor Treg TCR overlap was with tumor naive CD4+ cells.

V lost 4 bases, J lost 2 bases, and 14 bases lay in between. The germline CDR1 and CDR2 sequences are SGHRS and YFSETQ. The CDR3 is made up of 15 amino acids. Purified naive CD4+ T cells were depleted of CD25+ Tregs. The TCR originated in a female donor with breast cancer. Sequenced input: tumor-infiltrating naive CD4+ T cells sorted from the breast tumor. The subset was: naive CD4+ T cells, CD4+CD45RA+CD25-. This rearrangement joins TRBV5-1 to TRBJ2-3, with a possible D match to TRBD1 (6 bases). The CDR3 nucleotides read TGCGCCAGCAGCCCTTCTGGGGACATCACAGATACGCAGTATTTT. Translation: CASSPSGDITDTQYF.